A single sample gave rise to the 7 T cell receptor beta chains below, sequenced in a study of shared clonotypes between healthy human individuals. TCRdb keeps only in-frame clones here, not all; method: immunoSEQ multiplex PCR. The sample lists fewer than 1 million clones; 96% were seen once. It was CD45RO-negative cells, positively selected for CCR7, that made up naive CD8 cells, with terminally differentiated effector memory CD45RA+ cells excluded. Sequences were obtained from naive CD8+ T cells sorted from blood. The receptors derive from a man aged 25 to 40 in good health.

The chain joins TRBV28 to TRBJ2-7; 10 bases map to TRBD1. This CDR3 contains 15 residues. V dropped 2 bases and J dropped 3; count of bases not matched to a gene: 4. The germline CDR1 and CDR2 sequences are MDHEN and SYDVKM. The CDR3 nucleotides read TGTGCCAGCAGTTTAGGTGGGACAGGGGTCTACGAGCAGTACTTC. Protein: CASSLGGTGVYEQYF.

The chain recombines TRBV6-6 with TRBJ1-5; D possibly corresponds to TRBD1 (5 bases). The ends were cut back, 6 bases at V and 6 bases at J, with 18 bases in the middle. CDR1 and CDR2 from the germline V gene are MNHNY and SVGAGI (reference sequence). The CDR3 is 15 residues long. In DNA, the CDR3 is TGTGCCAGCAGCCCGAGGGGCGCGTCGGGTCAGCCCCAGCATTTT. Amino acids: CASSPRGASGQPQHF.

The chain couples TRBV7-9 to TRBJ2-1; 7 bases are shared with TRBD2. CDR1 is SEHNR and CDR2 is FQNEAQ in the germline V gene (reference sequence). The CDR3 length is 14 residues. J gave up 7 bases and V 5 bases, and 8 bases lay outside the gene matches. As DNA, the CDR3 is TGTGCCAGCAGCCCACAGGACGGGAGGAATGAGCAGTTCTTC. Protein product: CASSPQDGRNEQFF.

The chain uses TRBV21-1 and TRBJ1-5. TRBV21-1 is assigned pseudogene status. The CDR3 length is 17 residues. CDR3 loop: CASSKDPSGGFDQPQHF. CDR3 coding DNA: TGTGCCAGCAGCAAAGATCCCTCCGGGGGATTTGATCAGCCCCAGCATTTT.

Only one count was recorded for this clone. V and J are TRBV4-1 and TRBJ2-7; D gene uncertain. The CDR3 contains 15 residues. CDR1 is MGHRA and CDR2 is YSYEKL in the germline V gene. The ends were cut back, 0 bases at V and 3 bases at J, with 12 bases in the middle. CDR3 sequence reads: CASSQDSGRFYEQYF. The CDR3 coding sequence is TGCGCCAGCAGCCAAGATTCCGGCAGGTTCTACGAGCAGTACTTC.

The chain joins TRBV6-5 to TRBJ2-3; tentatively, D is TRBD1 (5 bases). Germline V gives CDR1 MNHEY, CDR2 SVGAGI. The V end was cut by 5 bases, the J end by 2 bases, with 14 bases between. CDR3 length: 15 amino acids. CDR3 DNA sequence: TGTGCCAGCAGTCCGGACACCCCATTCACAGATACGCAGTATTTT. Its translation is CASSPDTPFTDTQYF.

The chain combines TRBV4-1 with TRBJ2-7; D is possibly TRBD2 (5 bases). From germline, CDR1 is MGHRA and CDR2 YSYEKL. The CDR3 loop spans 14 amino acids. Between the trimmed V and J ends, which lost 0 bases and 2 bases, there was a span of 8 bases. The CDR3 region is CASSQEDSTYEQYF. The CDR3 DNA is TGCGCCAGCAGCCAAGAGGACTCGACCTACGAGCAGTACTTC.